What follows is one T cell receptor beta chain and its context. Germline V gene lookup returns CDR1 MNHNS and CDR2 SASEGT. CDR3 length equals 16 residues. The V gene end was trimmed by 2 bases and the J gene end by 3 bases; junction bases not matched to a gene: 6. Repertoires were generated with immunoSEQ multiplex PCR, while TCRdb's copy carries only in-frame clones and drops some. The repertoire holds about 56,000 clones, with under 95% as singletons. The sample originates from a study of CD4 T cells in relation to SARS-CoV-2 and coronaviruses. Whole-study context: Convalescent patients were under 10 males and 4 females; two were Hispanic.

The source material was naive CD4+ T cells from PBMCs. The sample's subset: naive CD4+ T cells isolated by negative enrichment. The sequence derives from an adult with COVID-19. V and J are TRBV6-1 and TRBJ2-7; 11 bases agree with TRBD2. In nucleotides, the CDR3 is TGTGCCAGCAGTGAAACTAGCGGGGGCCCCTACTACGAGCAGTACTTC. Translation gives CASSETSGGPYYEQYF.